This T cell receptor beta chain is from a study of response to subunit inactivated influenza vaccine. From germline, CDR1 is MNHEY and CDR2 SVGEGT. V was clipped by 4 bases and J by 2 bases, with 11 bases between them. The CDR3 extends over 14 amino acids. This clonotype showed up just a few times. MiXCR was run by TCRdb on the RT-PCR reads, yielding one entry per CDR3 protein. Found here are some 550,000 distinct CDR3 sequences, under 25% of them singletons; the top ten hold 2.5% to 3%. A further study also used this sample, focusing on T cells expressing NK-cell markers. That report adds: For TCR beta, cDNA was produced by 5'RACE template switching with UMIs. Cells sorted as CD3+CD56+NKG2C+, CD3+CD56+NKG2C- and CD3+CD56-NKG2C+ T cells supplied the TCR beta repertoires. Among the experiments, several used an anti-gamma-delta TCR antibody to restrict sorting to alpha-beta TCR T cells. The contribution of dominant NKG2C+ clonotypes to CD8+ T cells in roughly six donors was roughly 1.0-7.0%.

The clonotype originates from a man in his fifties or sixties who received an inactivated influenza vaccine. The chain joins TRBV6-2 or TRBV6-3 to TRBJ2-5; TRBD2 is a possible D gene (5 bases). The starting material was CD4+ T cells sorted from PBMCs, obtained 11 to 12 days after vaccination. The CDR3 loop reads CASSSGLRQETQYF. The DNA for the CDR3 is TGTGCCAGCAGTTCCGGACTGCGGCAAGAGACCCAGTACTTC.